This T cell receptor (beta chain) comes out of a study of cytomegalovirus exposure and HLA in healthy donors. V lost 0 bases and J lost 2, with 9 bases in between. Germline CDR1 and CDR2: SGHDT and YYEEEE. The CDR3 totals 14 residues. Amplification used 60 Vbeta primers and 13 Jbeta primers. The table came from immunoSEQ multiplex PCR; TCRdb's copy has only in-frame clones and leaves some out. The data contain about 62,000 clones, around 87% of them singletons. Notes on the study in general: Later analysis reportedly placed an Asian-associated ancestry cluster below the roughly 700-donor mean in N-insertions. Prior analysis indicated that the majority of TCR beta V segments exhibited productivity approximately 87% or approximately 30% of the time.

As concerns this clone: Its antigen is as yet unknown.

The specimen was PBMCs. This chain links TRBV5-6 with TRBJ2-7; D possibly corresponds to TRBD2 (5 bases). The sequence was collected from a man aged 18 to 30 in good health and CMV-seronegative. CDR3 loop: CASSLGGPAYEQYF. CDR3 nucleotide sequence: TGTGCCAGCAGCTTGGGAGGGCCAGCCTACGAGCAGTACTTC.